The next 31 T cell receptor beta chains were all read from a single sample in a study of regulatory T cells in long-lasting Graves disease (dated by TCRdb to the early 2020s). The sample's time point label, in plain terms: persistent/refractory GD, antithyroid drugs over 5 years with positive TRAb. For both TCR sequencing and RNA sequencing, RNA was extracted from PBMCs using TRIzol. Library prep was done by multiplex PCR. The sequencer was an Illumina HiSeq 4000. iRepertoire HTBI primers and Arm-PCR amplification of CDR3 regions were used to construct TCR beta libraries. The public reads were quality trimmed at Q25 with fastp and then assembled into clones with MiXCR by TCRdb, keeping productive beta chains. Each CDR3 protein appears once, grouped with its most common genes and DNA. The sample table shows some 340,000 distinct CDR3 sequences, and roughly 25% are seen once. The top ten clonotypes cover around 30% of the sample.

The specimen comprised peripheral blood mononuclear cells (PBMCs), sampled when the disease was refractory, from a patient treated with antithyroid drugs. The source of these receptors is a woman aged 35 to 49 with Graves disease. Donor details come from another sample of the same person, matched by shared clones.

V is TRBV7-2 and J is TRBJ2-5; 8 nucleotides agree with TRBD1. V shed 5 bases and J 3 bases; nucleotides not matched to a gene: 8. Germline assignment: CDR1 SGHTA and CDR2 FQGNSA. This CDR3 spans 15 amino acids. The CDR3 region is CASSRRGQGEETQYF. CDR3 DNA: TGTGCCAGCAGCAGGAGAGGACAGGGTGAAGAGACCCAGTACTTC.

This clonotype was detected only a few times. This chain connects TRBV11-2 to TRBJ2-3; D is undetermined. Per the germline V gene, CDR1 is SGHAT and CDR2 is FQNNGV. CDR3 length equals 15 residues. Between the trimmed V and J ends, which lost 1 base and 0 bases, there was a span of 8 bases. As DNA, the CDR3 is TGTGCCAGCAGCTTAGTTCTGCGGAGCACAGATACGCAGTATTTT. Residues: CASSLVLRSTDTQYF.

The table lists this clonotype with many counts. This rearrangement joins TRBV2 to TRBJ1-2; 7 nucleotides align to TRBD1. This CDR3 has 15 residues. The V segment lost 4 bases and the J segment 4 bases; nucleotides outside the gene matches: 9. Germline lookup yields CDR1 SNHLY and CDR2 FYNNEI. The CDR3 sequence: CASSAPRDRVYGYTF. DNA for the CDR3: TGTGCCAGCAGTGCTCCCCGGGACAGAGTCTATGGCTACACCTTC.

V usage is TRBV2 and J usage is TRBJ2-7, with 10 bases matching TRBD2. CDR3 length: 20 amino acids. Germline V gene sequence: CDR1 SNHLY, CDR2 FYNNEI. V lost 6 bases to trimming and J lost 0 bases; unmatched junction nucleotides: 20. The DNA for the CDR3 is TGTGCCAGCAGCTTAGATGGATCGGCGGCCGGACTAGCGGCCTCCTACGAGCAGTACTTC. Amino acids: CASSLDGSAAGLAASYEQYF. The full variable domain, with the rest looked up from reference TRBV2 and TRBJ2-7, is EPEVTQTPSHQVTQMGQEVILRCVPISNHLYFYWYRQILGQKVEFLVSFYNNEISEKSEIFDDQFSVERPDGSNFTLKIRSTKLEDSAMYFCASSLDGSAAGLAASYEQYFGPGTRLTVT.

There are a few counts of this clonotype. V gene TRBV12-5 combines with J gene TRBJ2-5; 8 positions agree with TRBD2. The CDR3 consists of 15 residues. Germline CDR1 is LGHNT and CDR2 is FRNRAP. With V trimmed by 2 bases and J by 3 bases, 5 bases remained unmatched. The CDR3: CASGLYSGGEETQYF. The CDR3 region has the DNA TGTGCTAGTGGTTTGTATTCGGGAGGGGAAGAGACCCAGTACTTC.

CDR3 DNA: TGTGCCTGGAGTGTACGAGTGTCACCCCTCCACTTT. As protein: CAWSVRVSPLHF. The rearrangement links TRBV30 to TRBJ1-6; D is unclear. The V gene lost 0 bases and the J gene lost 10 bases, with 7 bases spanning the gap. The CDR3 is 12 residues long. Germline CDR1 is GTSNPN and CDR2 is SVGIG (reference sequence).

In its sample, this clonotype was seen a few times. The chain has TRBV24-1 and TRBJ1-6; TRBD1 matches at 7 bases. V lost 4 bases to trimming and J lost 7 bases; unmatched junction nucleotides: 6. This CDR3 spans 15 amino acids. CDR1 is KGHDR and CDR2 is SFDVKD in the germline V gene. The CDR3 is CATSEAGTANSPLHF. The DNA for the CDR3 is TGTGCCACCAGTGAGGCCGGGACAGCAAATTCACCCCTCCACTTT.

This clonotype was found many times. The chain uses TRBV2 and TRBJ1-2; 9 bases are a match to TRBD1. Germline values: CDR1 SNHLY, CDR2 FYNNEI. This CDR3 contains 15 residues. Unmatched junction bases numbered 10, after V lost 5 bases and J lost 6 bases. CDR3 nucleotide sequence: TGTGCCAGCAGTACAACCGGGACAGGGTCGGATGGCTACACCTTC. This encodes CASSTTGTGSDGYTF.

V is TRBV9 and J is TRBJ2-7; TRBD2 aligns across 8 bases. The germline CDR1 and CDR2 sequences are SGDLS and YYNGEE. With 0 bases clipped from V and 3 bases from J, the junction kept 2 bases outside the gene matches. The CDR3 sequence is 14 residues long. In DNA form, the CDR3 reads TGTGCCAGCAGCGTAGGACTAGCGAACTACGAGCAGTACTTC. Translated: CASSVGLANYEQYF.

This clonotype was picked up many times. CDR3: CASNYGTLSPQETQYF. CDR3 nucleotide sequence: TGTGCCAGCAACTACGGGACCCTATCCCCTCAAGAGACCCAGTACTTC. The V call is TRBV28, the J call TRBJ2-5, with D perhaps TRBD1 or TRBD2 (5 bases each). The CDR3 covers 16 residues. Between the trimmed V and J ends, which lost 7 bases and 2 bases, there was a span of 20 bases. CDR1 MDHEN and CDR2 SYDVKM come from the germline V gene. Based on the CDR3 plus reference TRBV28 and TRBJ2-5, the full variable domain is DVKVTQSSRYLVKRTGEKVFLECVQDMDHENMFWYRQDPGLGLRLIYFSYDVKMKEKGDIPEGYSVSREKKERFSLILESASTNQTSMYLCASNYGTLSPQETQYFGPGTRLLVL.

The table lists this clonotype with many counts. The chain combines TRBV6-5 with TRBJ2-7; no clear D gene. This CDR3 comprises 14 residues. CDR1 and CDR2 from the germline V gene are MNHEY and SVGAGI. V lost 2 bases and J 1 base, leaving 9 bases between the germline ends. CDR3 bases: TGTGCCAGCAGTTACCGGGCAGGTTCCTACGAGCAGTACTTC. Protein: CASSYRAGSYEQYF.

This clonotype was recorded at least ten times. The gene calls are TRBV7-9 and TRBJ1-2; TRBD1 matches 10 bases. Germline V gene sequence: CDR1 SEHNR, CDR2 FQNEAQ (reference sequence). With 5 bases clipped from V and 7 bases from J, the junction kept 10 bases outside the gene matches. The length of the CDR3 is 15 residues. The DNA of the CDR3 is TGTGCCAGCAGCCCAAGCGGGACAGGGGCCTCTGGCTACACCTTC. It translates to CASSPSGTGASGYTF.

The sample holds many counts of this clonotype. CDR3 region: CASSKAGGRETQYF. The CDR3 bases are TGTGCCAGCAGCAAAGCGGGGGGTCGGGAGACCCAGTACTTC. The chain joins TRBV12-3 or TRBV12-4 to TRBJ2-5, with TRBD2 identical over 9 bases. The V segment lost 6 bases and the J segment 5 bases; nucleotides outside the gene matches: 7. The CDR3 loop spans 14 amino acids.

This clonotype was detected many times. The CDR3 region is CASSLNGEGLSNQPQHF. The DNA for the CDR3 is TGTGCCAGCAGTTTAAACGGTGAGGGACTAAGCAATCAGCCCCAGCATTTT. The V gene is TRBV28, the J gene TRBJ1-5; D perhaps matches TRBD1 (5 bases). The CDR3 extends over 17 amino acids. V lost 2 bases, J lost 1 base, and 15 bases lay in between. CDR1 and CDR2 from the germline V gene are MDHEN and SYDVKM.

The CDR3 nucleotides read TGCAGTGCTACGGCGAACAGCTATGGCTACACCTTC. Its translation: CSATANSYGYTF. The rearrangement links TRBV20-1 to TRBJ1-2, with D uncertain. The CDR3 sequence is 12 residues long. Trimming took off 4 bases at V and 4 bases at J, with 10 bases between the two ends. Germline V lookup: CDR1 DFQATT, CDR2 SNEGSKA (reference sequence).

The V and J genes are TRBV4-2 and TRBJ2-5; no reliable D call. Trimming took 2 bases from V and 2 from J, leaving 9 bases between them. There are 14 residues in the CDR3. Germline V CDR1 and CDR2: LGHNA, YNFKEQ. The CDR3 DNA reads TGTGCCAGCAGCCAACCTGACCTTCAAGAGACCCAGTACTTC. It yields the protein CASSQPDLQETQYF.

The rearrangement uses TRBV13 and TRBJ2-1; 7 nucleotides align to TRBD1. Germline-derived CDR1 and CDR2 are PRHDT and FYEKMQ (reference sequence). Germline trimming cut 4 bases from V and 5 bases from J; bases unmatched to any gene: 11. This CDR3 has 16 residues. CDR3 sequence: CASSYTGDKADNEQFF. CDR3 nucleotides: TGTGCCAGCAGCTACACAGGGGATAAGGCTGACAATGAGCAGTTCTTC.

A note on this clonotype: A much larger clone is a single base away; this may be a read error. This chain connects TRBV11-2 to TRBJ2-2, with TRBD2 as a possible D gene (5 bases). This CDR3 has 14 residues. In germline, CDR1 is SGHAT, CDR2 FQNNGV. In nucleotides, the CDR3 is TGTGCCAGCAGCTTAGTGTACCTCACCGGGGAGCCGTTTTTT. Translating gives CASSLVYLTGEPFF.

J is TRBJ2-7 and V is TRBV20-1, with 7 bases aligning to TRBD2. Germline V gene data show CDR1 as DFQATT and CDR2 as SNEGSKA (reference sequence). Trimming removed 4 bases from V and 9 bases from J; junction bases left unmatched: 15. The CDR3 has 14 amino acids. The CDR3 DNA follows: TGCAGTGCTACCATCCTAGCGGTAATGGGAGGGCAGTACTTC. This codes for CSATILAVMGGQYF.

The CDR3 loop is CASSLAAISEQYF. The DNA for the CDR3 is TGTGCCAGCAGCTTGGCAGCGATTAGCGAGCAGTACTTC. This chain uses TRBV5-5 with TRBJ2-7; D not certain. Germline assignment: CDR1 SGHKS and CDR2 YYEKEE (reference sequence). Between the trimmed V and J ends, which lost 0 bases and 6 bases, there was a span of 10 bases. The CDR3 extends over 13 amino acids.

The chain employs TRBV7-9 and TRBJ2-1; D may be TRBD1 or TRBD2 (5 bases each). Germline V lookup: CDR1 SEHNR, CDR2 FQNEAQ (reference sequence). The CDR3 is 18 amino acids. Trimming stripped 2 bases from V and 6 bases from J, with 23 bases between. For the CDR3, the DNA is TGTGCCAGCAGCTTACTGCCAGGTAATGGGGGTAGCGCCAATGAGCAGTTCTTC. Residues: CASSLLPGNGGSANEQFF.

This chain connects TRBV5-1 to TRBJ2-7; D is possibly TRBD1 (6 bases). The CDR3 covers 13 residues. CDR1 is SGHRS and CDR2 is YFSETQ in the germline V gene. Deletions cut 7 bases from V and 4 bases from J, with 15 bases between. The CDR3 sequence: CASRRTDLYEQYF. In nucleotides, the CDR3 is TGCGCCAGCCGACGGACAGATTTATACGAGCAGTACTTC.

In regard to this clonotype: Here the CDR3 omits its conserved ending phenylalanine or tryptophan, so a read error is the likely source. The chain has TRBV2 and TRBJ1-1; 8 bases map to TRBD1. Unmatched junction bases numbered 10, after V lost 4 bases and J lost 3 bases. Germline V gene sequence: CDR1 SNHLY, CDR2 FYNNEI. This CDR3 comprises 16 residues. The CDR3 reads CASSGTDRVVDTEAFL. The CDR3, as DNA: TGTGCCAGCAGTGGGACGGACAGGGTAGTGGACACTGAAGCTTTCCTT.

This clonotype was seen repeatedly, ten times or more. The chain recombines TRBV15 with TRBJ1-5; D call uncertain. The V gene lost 0 bases and the J gene lost 3 bases, with 9 bases spanning the gap. There are 15 residues in the CDR3. The germline gives CDR1 LNHNV, CDR2 YYDKDF (reference sequence). The CDR3 DNA sequence: TGTGCCACCAGCAGAGATGAACGGTTCAATCAGCCCCAGCATTTT. Translated, it gives CATSRDERFNQPQHF.

In the case of this clonotype: A much larger clone differs by one base, so this may be a read error. V gene TRBV3-1 combines with J gene TRBJ2-5, with 7 positions matching TRBD2. Germline V CDR1 and CDR2: LGHDT, YNNKEL (reference sequence). The CDR3 totals 18 residues. The junction had 11 bases not matched to a gene; V was cut back by 0 bases and J by 1 base. The DNA for the CDR3 is TGTGCCAGCAGCCAAGATTTTGCTAGCGGAGAGATCCAAGAGACCCAGTACTTC. Encoded protein: CASSQDFASGEIQETQYF.

The table lists this clonotype with a few counts. V usage is TRBV6-1 and J usage is TRBJ2-7; D perhaps matches TRBD2 (5 bases). This CDR3 has 14 amino acids. The V gene's germline CDR1 is MNHNS and CDR2 SASEGT. V lost 4 bases and J 5 bases, leaving 15 bases between the germline ends. CDR3 nucleotides: TGTGCCAGCAGTGGCAGCCGGGGTTTCCACGAGCAGTACTTC. It specifies CASSGSRGFHEQYF.

This clonotype showed up many times. The CDR3 DNA sequence: TGTGCCAGCAGCGCGATAAGAGGACTAGCGGGAGAAGAGACCCAGTACTTC. Its protein product is CASSAIRGLAGEETQYF. The V call is TRBV6-1, the J call TRBJ2-5; TRBD2 matches 13 bases. Germline CDR1 is MNHNS and CDR2 is SASEGT. V gave up 6 bases and J gave up 3 bases; unmatched junction bases: 10. This CDR3 region has 17 residues.

V is TRBV7-9 and J is TRBJ1-2; weak D call: TRBD1 (5 bases). Trimming removed 5 bases from V and 4 bases from J, with 14 bases in between. Germline CDR1 and CDR2: SEHNR and FQNEAQ (reference sequence). The CDR3 covers 14 residues. The CDR3 is CASSPGRGFYGYTF. The DNA of the CDR3 is TGTGCCAGCAGCCCCGGTCGGGGCTTCTATGGCTACACCTTC.

The rearrangement uses TRBV6-2 or TRBV6-3 and TRBJ2-7, with TRBD2 identical over 7 bases. The V gene end was trimmed by 2 bases and the J gene end by 4 bases; junction bases not matched to a gene: 11. Germline V gene lookup returns CDR1 MNHEY and CDR2 SVGEGT. This CDR3 contains 16 residues. Here the CDR3 DNA reads TGTGCCAGCAGTTACCCTGAACTAGCGATTCGATACGAGCAGTACTTC. It encodes CASSYPELAIRYEQYF.

As to this clonotype: Only one base separates this from a far larger clonotype, so it likely reflects a read error. The rearrangement joins TRBV7-8 to TRBJ2-5; 10 bases are a match to TRBD2. The CDR3 consists of 18 residues. V lost 5 bases, J lost 11 bases, and 23 bases stayed unmatched. Germline CDR1 SGHVS, CDR2 FQNEAQ. This CDR3 is CASSQAASGRSVWYGQYF. As DNA, the CDR3 is TGTGCCAGCAGCCAAGCCGCTAGCGGGAGATCTGTGTGGTACGGGCAGTACTTC.

The genes are TRBV10-2 and TRBJ1-3, with D perhaps TRBD1 (5 bases). Germline assignment: CDR1 WSHSY and CDR2 SAAADI. Trimming cost V 6 bases and J 8 bases, with 17 bases left between them. The CDR3 runs 14 residues. The CDR3 DNA reads as TGCGCCAGCAGCCCCGAAAGGGACGGCCACACCATATATTTT. Amino acid sequence: CASSPERDGHTIYF.